This T cell receptor (beta chain) was observed in a study of T cell repertoires in cytomegalovirus infection. As for the study in general: Shared public TCR beta signatures pointed to both CMV infection and a matching HLA type. General observations from the study: Adding up the frequency of public TCR beta families identified people who carried CMV plus the relevant HLA. HLA-C-restricted TCR beta clonotypes specific for CMV led the ex vivo response.

Ten or more counts support this clonotype. Its target is unknown. Trimming removed 4 bases from V and 0 bases from J, with 14 bases in between. The CDR3 extends over 15 amino acids. In germline, CDR1 is SQVTM, CDR2 ANQGSEA. TCRdb called the reads again in MiXCR, with one record for every CDR3 protein. This sample has fewer than 200,000 distinct CDR3 sequences, with approximately 15% found just once. The source material was PBMCs. This receptor was identified in a human donor in good health (CMV status not recorded). Some clones in this sample may be carry-over from other donors' samples. The rearrangement links TRBV29-1 to TRBJ2-3; D is uncertain. The CDR3 loop reads CSVGSTLTSTDTQYF. The DNA for the CDR3 is TGCAGCGTTGGTTCGACTTTGACTAGCACAGATACGCAGTATTTT.